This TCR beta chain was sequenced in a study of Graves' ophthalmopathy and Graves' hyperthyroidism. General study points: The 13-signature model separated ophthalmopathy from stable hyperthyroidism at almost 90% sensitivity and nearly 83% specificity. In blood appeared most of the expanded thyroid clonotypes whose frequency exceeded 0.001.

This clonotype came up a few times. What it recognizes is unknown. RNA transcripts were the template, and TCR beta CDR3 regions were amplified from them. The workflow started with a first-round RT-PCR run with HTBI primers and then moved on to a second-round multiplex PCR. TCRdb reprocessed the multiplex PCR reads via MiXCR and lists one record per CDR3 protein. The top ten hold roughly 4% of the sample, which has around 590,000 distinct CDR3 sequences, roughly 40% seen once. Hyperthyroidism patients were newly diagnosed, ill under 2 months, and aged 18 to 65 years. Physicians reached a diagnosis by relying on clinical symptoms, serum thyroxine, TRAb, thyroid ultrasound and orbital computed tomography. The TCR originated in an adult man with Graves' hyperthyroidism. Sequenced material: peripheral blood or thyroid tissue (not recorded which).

This CDR3 is CASSQDPDSYEQYF. The CDR3 DNA is TGTGCCAGCAGCCAAGACCCCGACAGCTACGAGCAGTACTTC. The chain couples TRBV7-2 to TRBJ2-7; a possible D gene is TRBD1 (5 bases). This CDR3 contains 14 residues. The germline V and J ends were trimmed by 5 bases and 3 bases, with 14 bases remaining between them. Germline assignment: CDR1 SGHTA and CDR2 FQGNSA.